Shown below are 20 T cell receptor beta chains from a single sample sequenced in a study of Ad26.COV2.S vaccination and SARS-CoV-2 variants (dated by TCRdb to about 2021). This sample's time point label indicates: individuals recovered from natural SARS-CoV-2 infection. The library relied on the immunoSEQ multiplex PCR assay. What TCRdb holds here is the immuneACCESS table cut down to in-frame rearrangements. Part of the clones is not present; checked against another copy, under half of the missing clones reflect an unresolved V gene, and the others are unexplained. Here the sample has hundreds of thousands of clones; about 91% occur a single time. In total, the top ten clones hold under 4% of the sample. Sample: peripheral blood, taken after recovery from COVID-19. These receptors all stem from a human donor who had recovered from COVID-19.

This chain connects TRBV14 to TRBJ2-5; 11 positions match TRBD1. The germline V gene encodes CDR1 SGHDN and CDR2 FVKESK. V gave up 4 bases and J gave up 4 bases; unmatched junction bases: 8. The CDR3 totals 16 residues. As DNA, the CDR3 is TGTGCCAGCAGCCGATTGGGACAGGGGGGACTAGAGACCCAGTACTTC. Encoded protein: CASSRLGQGGLETQYF. The full variable domain, in which reference TRBV14 and TRBJ2-5 provide the parts outside the CDR3, is EAGVTQFPSHSVIEKGQTVTLRCDPISGHDNLYWYRRVMGKEIKFLLHFVKESKQDESGMPNNRFLAERTGGTYSTLKVQPAELEDSGVYFCASSRLGQGGLETQYFGPGTRLLVL.

This sequence joins TRBV7-9 and TRBJ2-5, with TRBD2 as a possible D gene (6 bases). Deletions cut 1 base from V and 1 base from J, with 10 bases between. The CDR3 is 15 amino acids. Germline lookup yields CDR1 SEHNR and CDR2 FQNEAQ (reference sequence). The CDR3: CASSLGGVFQETQYF. The CDR3 DNA is TGTGCCAGCAGCTTAGGGGGGGTGTTCCAAGAGACCCAGTACTTC.

The chain couples TRBV27 to TRBJ2-5; 7 bases are shared with TRBD2. Looked up from germline, CDR1 is MNHEY and CDR2 is SMNVEV (reference sequence). The CDR3 runs to 14 residues. J lost 4 bases, V lost 6 bases, and 8 bases had no gene match. The CDR3 loop reads CASSPGLAGETQYF. The CDR3 nucleotides are TGTGCCAGCAGCCCCGGATTAGCGGGAGAGACCCAGTACTTC.

V usage is TRBV9 and J usage is TRBJ2-1; TRBD1 is a possible D gene (6 bases). The CDR3 has 13 residues. Germline V gene sequence: CDR1 SGDLS, CDR2 YYNGEE. V was cut by 5 bases and J by 5 bases, with 11 bases left in between. The CDR3 DNA reads as TGTGCCAGCAGAGGGCAGGGGCACAATGAGCAGTTCTTC. This sequence encodes CASRGQGHNEQFF.

This clone showed up just a few times. The rearrangement uses TRBV5-1 and TRBJ1-3; a possible D gene is TRBD1 (6 bases). CDR1 and CDR2 (germline): SGHRS, YFSETQ. V dropped 2 bases and J dropped 4 bases, with 10 bases sitting between them. This CDR3 contains 14 residues. CDR3 sequence (DNA): TGCGCCAGCAGCTTAAGGGGGAGCGGAAACACCATATATTTT. It translates to CASSLRGSGNTIYF.

The V call is TRBV5-1, the J call TRBJ2-5; 8 bases line up with TRBD1. The CDR3 has 14 amino acids. J lost 3 bases, V lost 2 bases, and 3 bases had no gene match. Germline assignment: CDR1 SGHRS and CDR2 YFSETQ. The CDR3 DNA is TGCGCCAGCAGCTTACCGGGACAGGAAGAGACCCAGTACTTC. Residues: CASSLPGQEETQYF.

The chain couples TRBV5-6 to TRBJ2-5, with TRBD1 matching over 7 bases. V lost 4 bases, J lost 2 bases, and 8 bases stayed unmatched. The CDR3 contains 15 residues. CDR1 and CDR2 (germline): SGHDT, YYEEEE. As DNA, the CDR3 is TGTGCCAGCAGCCTCCGGACAGGTCTACAAGAGACCCAGTACTTC. Amino acids: CASSLRTGLQETQYF. Filled out from reference TRBV5-6 and TRBJ2-5, the complete variable domain reads DAGVTQSPTHLIKTRGQQVTLRCSPKSGHDTVSWYQQALGQGPQFIFQYYEEEERQRGNFPDRFSGHQFPNYSSELNVNALLLGDSALYLCASSLRTGLQETQYFGPGTRLLVL.

The DNA for the CDR3 is TGTGCCAGCAGTTACTCGGCTGCCAGGGACCTTTATGGCTACACCTTC. Translated, it gives CASSYSAARDLYGYTF. J is TRBJ1-2 and V is TRBV6-2 or TRBV6-3; possibly TRBD1 for D (5 bases). The V gene's germline CDR1 is MNHEY and CDR2 SVGEGT. The germline V and J ends were trimmed by 0 bases and 5 bases, with 16 bases remaining between them. This CDR3 region has 16 residues.

This chain connects TRBV6-4 to TRBJ2-3; TRBD2 matches 10 bases. The CDR3 runs to 16 residues. Germline-derived CDR1 and CDR2 are MRHNA and SNTAGT. With V trimmed by 0 bases and J by 3 bases, 3 bases remained unmatched. CDR3 sequence (DNA): TGTGCCAGCAGTGACTCGGCTAGCGGGGGTACAGATACGCAGTATTTT. This codes for CASSDSASGGTDTQYF.

J is TRBJ1-1 and V is TRBV6-5; TRBD1 might be the D (5 bases). The CDR3 has 15 residues. Germline V gene sequence: CDR1 MNHEY, CDR2 SVGAGI. Between the trimmed V and J ends, which lost 0 bases and 4 bases, there was a span of 12 bases. In DNA form, the CDR3 reads TGTGCCAGCAGTTACTCGGGGACTTTACCCACTGAAGCTTTCTTT. It specifies CASSYSGTLPTEAFF.

The chain carries TRBV7-3 and TRBJ2-3; possibly TRBD1 for D (6 bases). This CDR3 is 14 amino acids long. V lost 4 bases and J 0 bases, leaving 8 bases between the germline ends. CDR1 SGHTA and CDR2 FQGTGA come from the germline V gene. The CDR3 loop reads CASSSTGSTDTQYF. The DNA for the CDR3 is TGTGCCAGCAGCTCGACAGGTAGCACAGATACGCAGTATTTT. Looking up the rest from reference TRBV7-3 and TRBJ2-3 gives the full variable domain: GAGVSQTPSNKVTEKGKYVELRCDPISGHTALYWYRQSLGQGPEFLIYFQGTGAADDSGLPNDRFFAVRPEGSVSTLKIQRTERGDSAVYLCASSSTGSTDTQYFGPGTRLTVL.

The chain is built from TRBV6-5 and TRBJ1-2; unclear D gene. Trimming took off 6 bases at V and 5 bases at J, with 10 bases between the two ends. CDR1 and CDR2 (germline): MNHEY, SVGAGI. This CDR3 contains 12 residues. DNA for the CDR3: TGTGCCAGCAGGGACGGGAGTTATGGCTACACCTTC. Translation: CASRDGSYGYTF.

The rearrangement links TRBV19 to TRBJ1-6; D is possibly TRBD1 (5 bases). In germline, CDR1 is LNHDA, CDR2 SQIVND (reference sequence). The CDR3 length is 13 residues. V was clipped by 4 bases and J by 8 bases, with 9 bases between them. The CDR3 coding sequence is TGTGCCAGTAGTAGTCAGGGTTATTCACCCCTCCACTTT. Its translation is CASSSQGYSPLHF.

The genes are TRBV2 and TRBJ2-1; D is possibly TRBD1 (6 bases). The CDR3 is 13 amino acids. The V end lost 7 bases, the J end lost 5 bases, and 12 bases lay between the germline ends. CDR1 and CDR2 from the germline V gene are SNHLY and FYNNEI. Written as DNA, the CDR3 is TGTGCCAGCAAGAATCAGGGGAACAATGAGCAGTTCTTC. Amino acids: CASKNQGNNEQFF. The full variable domain, in which reference TRBV2 and TRBJ2-1 provide the parts outside the CDR3, is EPEVTQTPSHQVTQMGQEVILRCVPISNHLYFYWYRQILGQKVEFLVSFYNNEISEKSEIFDDQFSVERPDGSNFTLKIRSTKLEDSAMYFCASKNQGNNEQFFGPGTRLTVL.

This sequence joins TRBV5-1 and TRBJ2-5, with D tentatively TRBD2 (6 bases). CDR3 size: 14 residues. V gave up 4 bases and J gave up 5 bases, with 15 bases separating them. Per germline, CDR1 SGHRS and CDR2 YFSETQ. DNA of the CDR3: TGCGCCAGCAGCCTTCGACTAGGAGGGGAGACCCAGTACTTC. Translation gives CASSLRLGGETQYF.

This clone came up once. This sequence joins TRBV7-6 and TRBJ1-4, with D hard to call. Trimming cost V 5 bases and J 6 bases, with 16 bases left between them. The CDR3 is 15 residues long. From germline, CDR1 is SGHVS and CDR2 FNYEAQ. CDR3: CASSPPQLDDEKLFF. CDR3 nucleotide sequence: TGTGCCAGCAGCCCACCACAGCTCGACGATGAAAAACTGTTTTTT.

The chain uses TRBV12-3 or TRBV12-4 and TRBJ2-7; 8 positions agree with TRBD1. Trimming at V came to 7 bases and at J to 2 bases, leaving 1 base not matched to a gene. The CDR3 runs 12 residues. CDR3 DNA: TGTGCCAGCAAACAGGGGGCCTACGAGCAGTACTTC. Protein product: CASKQGAYEQYF.

The chain employs TRBV7-9 and TRBJ1-1; D is possibly TRBD1 (5 bases). V gave up 5 bases and J gave up 1 base, with 11 bases separating them. Per the germline V gene, CDR1 is SEHNR and CDR2 is FQNEAQ (reference sequence). The CDR3 runs to 14 residues. The CDR3 DNA is TGTGCCAGCAGCGTGTCAACAGGGAACACTGAAGCTTTCTTT. Its translation is CASSVSTGNTEAFF.

The chain uses TRBV7-2 and TRBJ2-5; 11 positions match TRBD2. V shed 5 bases and J 7 bases; nucleotides not matched to a gene: 15. The CDR3 covers 17 residues. Germline V gene sequence: CDR1 SGHTA, CDR2 FQGNSA. The CDR3: CASSTKTSGGPLGTQYF. The DNA of the CDR3 is TGTGCCAGCAGCACCAAAACTAGCGGGGGCCCGTTGGGGACCCAGTACTTC.

This chain links TRBV7-9 with TRBJ2-1; 7 bases map to TRBD2. The V gene's germline CDR1 is SEHNR and CDR2 FQNEAQ (reference sequence). Germline trimming cut 5 bases from V and 10 bases from J; bases unmatched to any gene: 5. The CDR3 length is 12 residues. This CDR3 reads CASSRVSGEQFF. CDR3 DNA: TGTGCCAGCAGCCGGGTTAGCGGGGAGCAGTTCTTC.